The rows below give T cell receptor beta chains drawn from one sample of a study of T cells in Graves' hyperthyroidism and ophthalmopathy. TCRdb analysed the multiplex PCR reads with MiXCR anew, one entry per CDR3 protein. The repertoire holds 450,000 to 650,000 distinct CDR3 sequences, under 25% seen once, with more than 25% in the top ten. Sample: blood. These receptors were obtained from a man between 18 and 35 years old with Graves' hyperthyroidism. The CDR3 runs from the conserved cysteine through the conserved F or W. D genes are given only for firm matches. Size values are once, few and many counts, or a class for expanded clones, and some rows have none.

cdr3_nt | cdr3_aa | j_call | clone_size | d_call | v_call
TGTGCCAGCAGCTGGGACAGTAACTATGGCTACACCTTC | CASSWDSNYGYTF | TRBJ1-2 | many | TRBD1 | TRBV2
TGTGCCACGCAACGACAGGGGAGAACCGGGGAGCTGTTTTTT | CATQRQGRTGELFF | TRBJ2-2 | NA | TRBD1 | TRBV6-1
TGTGCCACCAGCAGAGATCCTTGGGCCGCCTACGAGCAGTACTTC | CATSRDPWAAYEQYF | TRBJ2-7 | NA | NA | TRBV15
TGTGCCAGCAGTGATCCCTGGGTCCGGAGCACTGAAGCTTTCTTT | CASSDPWVRSTEAFF | TRBJ1-1 | many | NA | TRBV6-1
TGTGCCACCAAGTCTGGCGAAGGTGGACAGAGCAACACTGAAGCTTTCTTT | CATKSGEGGQSNTEAFF | TRBJ1-1 | many | NA | TRBV15
TGTGCCAGCAGTACAGGACAGGGGCTAATCAATCAGCCCCAGCATTTT | CASSTGQGLINQPQHF | TRBJ1-5 | many | TRBD1 | TRBV6-1
TGTGCCAGCAGTCACATCGGGACAGGCGGACTAGCCAAAAACATTCAGTACTTC | CASSHIGTGGLAKNIQYF | TRBJ2-4 | many | TRBD1 | TRBV6-5
TGTGCCTGGAGCCCACACGTAATCGGCGGGGAGCTGTTTTTT | CAWSPHVIGGELFF | TRBJ2-2 | many | NA | TRBV30
TGCAGCGCTACACCGGGACAGCTAAACACTGAAGCTTTCTTT | CSATPGQLNTEAFF | TRBJ1-1 | many | TRBD1 | TRBV29-1
TGTGCCAGCAGTTACCAGGGAAATGGAAACACCATATATTTT | CASSYQGNGNTIYF | TRBJ1-3 | many | NA | TRBV2
TGTGCCTGGAGCGGCACCATTCCGGGACGGATGAAGAACACTGAAGCTTTCTTT | CAWSGTIPGRMKNTEAFF | TRBJ1-1 | NA | NA | TRBV30
TGCGCCAGCGGCCATGAAGTCACCTCCGGGACAGAAGGCTACACCTTC | CASGHEVTSGTEGYTF | TRBJ1-2 | NA | TRBD1 | TRBV4-1
TGTGCTAGTGGTTTGGGGTCAGGGACTACCTACGAGCAGTACTTC | CASGLGSGTTYEQYF | TRBJ2-7 | many | TRBD2 | TRBV12-5
TGTGCCAGCAGTTACGATTGGGACAGGGGGCAGGACGAGCAGTACTTC | CASSYDWDRGQDEQYF | TRBJ2-7 | many | TRBD1 | TRBV6-2/TRBV6-3
TGTGCCAGCAGCCCGACGGACACTAACTATGGCTACACCTTC | CASSPTDTNYGYTF | TRBJ1-2 | many | NA | TRBV11-1
TGTGCCAGCAGCTTAACGTGGGGAGGCGGGGAGCTGTTTTTT | CASSLTWGGGELFF | TRBJ2-2 | many | NA | TRBV7-3
TGTGCCAGCAGCTATTCCCCCCCAGCGGTGAACACTGAAGCTTTCTTT | CASSYSPPAVNTEAFF | TRBJ1-1 | many | NA | TRBV11-1
TGCGCCAGCAGCTTGGCTATCGGGACCGGGGAGCTGTTTTTT | CASSLAIGTGELFF | TRBJ2-2 | many | NA | TRBV5-1
TGTGCCAGCAGCAGCTCTAGGACTAGCGGAGGGACCGGGGAGCTGTTTTTT | CASSSSRTSGGTGELFF | TRBJ2-2 | NA | TRBD2 | TRBV7-3
TGCGCCAGCAGCCTTACCCGACAGCAGCAGTACTTC | CASSLTRQQQYF | TRBJ2-7 | NA | NA | TRBV4-1
TGTGCCAGCAGGACAGGACATACCTACGAGCAGTACTTC | CASRTGHTYEQYF | TRBJ2-7 | many | NA | TRBV28
TGTGCCTGGAGTACAGGGGGCGGCACTGAAGCTTTCTTT | CAWSTGGGTEAFF | TRBJ1-1 | many | TRBD1 | TRBV30
TGTGCCAGCAGCGTTTTGGGGGGGGGAGCAGAGACCCAGTACTTC | CASSVLGGGAETQYF | TRBJ2-5 | many | TRBD2 | TRBV9
TGTGCCAGCAGTGGAGAGACAGGAACCGGGGAGCTGTTTTTT | CASSGETGTGELFF | TRBJ2-2 | NA | NA | TRBV2
TGTGCCAGCAGCTTAGATCCTATAGGACCTGGAGCTTTCTTT | CASSLDPIGPGAFF | TRBJ1-1 | many | NA | TRBV11-2
TGCAGTGCTAGAGGGCTCGACCGAGAGGGGAACACTGAAGCTTTCTTT | CSARGLDREGNTEAFF | TRBJ1-1 | many | NA | TRBV20-1
TGTGCCAGCAGACGCGGGACACCTGCCTACGAGCAGTACTTC | CASRRGTPAYEQYF | TRBJ2-7 | many | NA | TRBV6-2/TRBV6-3
TGTGCCAGCAGTAGTCAGGGGGTTTATAATTCACCCCTCCACTTT | CASSSQGVYNSPLHF | TRBJ1-6 | NA | TRBD1 | TRBV28
TGTGCCAGCAGCCCAGAGGGTACGCTAAGTTTCTTCTATGGCTACACCTTC | CASSPEGTLSFFYGYTF | TRBJ1-2 | few | NA | TRBV11-1
TGTGCCAGCAGTGCGTTCTGGGATAACTCCTATAATTCACCCCTCCACTTT | CASSAFWDNSYNSPLHF | TRBJ1-6 | NA | NA | TRBV28
TGTGCCAGCAGTTCCTTCCGGGACGCCCAAGGTCGGCAGACCCAGTACTTC | CASSSFRDAQGRQTQYF | TRBJ2-5 | many | NA | TRBV6-5
TGTGCCAGCAGACTAGCGGGGGGGAAAGAGACCCAGTACTTC | CASRLAGGKETQYF | TRBJ2-5 | many | TRBD2 | TRBV5-4
TGTGCCAGCAGTTTATTAGGGTTCGTGGACACCATATATTTT | CASSLLGFVDTIYF | TRBJ1-3 | many | NA | TRBV28
TGTGCCAGCAGCGCAAGCCCAGGTCACAATGAGCAGTTCTTC | CASSASPGHNEQFF | TRBJ2-1 | NA | NA | TRBV7-3
TGTGCCTGGAGTCTACAACCCAACGATTCACCGTACTTC | CAWSLQPNDSPYF | TRBJ2-7 | many | NA | TRBV30
TGTGCCAGCAGTTTAAAGGGGCCGGGGGGTGGCTACACCTTC | CASSLKGPGGGYTF | TRBJ1-2 | many | NA | TRBV27
TGTGCCAGCAGGAGAAATAGCGGGGGGGGAGAGACCCAGTACTTC | CASRRNSGGGETQYF | TRBJ2-5 | many | TRBD2 | TRBV12-3/TRBV12-4
TGTGCCAGCAGTCTTCCGGGTAATTCACCCCTCCACTTT | CASSLPGNSPLHF | TRBJ1-6 | many | NA | TRBV27
TGTGCCAGCAGTTTAATCGGTTACGAAGCTTTCTTT | CASSLIGYEAFF | TRBJ1-1 | many | NA | TRBV28
TGCAGTGCTAGGCAGGGGGTGGGCGGCTACACCTTC | CSARQGVGGYTF | TRBJ1-2 | few | TRBD1 | TRBV20-1
TGTGCCAGCCGGCTTTCAATCGGGGCTTTCTTT | CASRLSIGAFF | TRBJ1-1 | many | NA | TRBV6-1
TGTGCCAGCAGGGAACGGGCTAACACCGGGGAGCTGTTTTTT | CASRERANTGELFF | TRBJ2-2 | many | NA | TRBV12-3/TRBV12-4
TGTGCCAGCAGTTACTCGAGGGGGTTGTGGACCCAGTACTTC | CASSYSRGLWTQYF | TRBJ2-5 | many | NA | TRBV6-5
TGTGCCAGCAAGGGGGATCCCGGGGAGCTGTTTTTT | CASKGDPGELFF | TRBJ2-2 | many | NA | TRBV12-3/TRBV12-4
TGTGCCAGCAGGACCCAGCGGGAAGGCTATTCACCCCTCCACTTT | CASRTQREGYSPLHF | TRBJ1-6 | many | NA | TRBV28
TGCGCCAGCAGCCAAGAGTCCCAGATCGGAGGCTACACCTTC | CASSQESQIGGYTF | TRBJ1-2 | NA | NA | TRBV4-1
TGTGCCAGTAGTATATCCGGGACCGAGGGGACCTATGGCTACACCTTC | CASSISGTEGTYGYTF | TRBJ1-2 | many | NA | TRBV19
TGTGCCAGCAATTTACCTAAGGAGCCCCAGCATTTT | CASNLPKEPQHF | TRBJ1-5 | many | NA | TRBV6-5
TGTGCCAGCAGATCACTAGCGGCCCGCTTGGACGAGCAGTACTTC | CASRSLAARLDEQYF | TRBJ2-7 | NA | TRBD2 | TRBV6-2/TRBV6-3
TGTGCCAGCAGTGAAACAGACAGGTCGCGAGCTTTCTTT | CASSETDRSRAFF | TRBJ1-1 | NA | NA | TRBV6-1
TGCAGTGCGCCGAGTAGCGTTAACTATGGCTACACCTTC | CSAPSSVNYGYTF | TRBJ1-2 | many | NA | TRBV20-1
TGCGCCAGCAGCCAGAATTCCGGGGTAAGGTGGAATCAAAACACTGAAGCTTTCTTT | CASSQNSGVRWNQNTEAFF | TRBJ1-1 | NA | NA | TRBV4-1
TGTGCCAGCAGTTTACCGGGATGGGTCACTGAAGCTTTCTTT | CASSLPGWVTEAFF | TRBJ1-1 | many | NA | TRBV28
TGTGCCAGCAGCTTGAACAGCATGAACACTGAAGCTTTCTTT | CASSLNSMNTEAFF | TRBJ1-1 | NA | NA | TRBV11-3
TGTGCCAGCACCCCGGCTAGGGTCTCAGAGGGCTACACCTTC | CASTPARVSEGYTF | TRBJ1-2 | NA | NA | TRBV11-2
TGCGCCAGCAGGTTAGTCAGGGAAGTCTCCTACGAGCAGTACTTC | CASRLVREVSYEQYF | TRBJ2-7 | many | NA | TRBV5-1
TGTGCCAGCGGGGCAAACCGGAACACCGGGGAGCTGTTTTTT | CASGANRNTGELFF | TRBJ2-2 | many | NA | TRBV12-3/TRBV12-4
TGTGCCAGTACCCACTATGGACAGGGACGTAATCAGCCCCAGCATTTT | CASTHYGQGRNQPQHF | TRBJ1-5 | many | TRBD1 | TRBV19
TGTGCCAGCAGTGAAATCGGCAGGAACTCCTACAATGAGCAGTTCTTC | CASSEIGRNSYNEQFF | TRBJ2-1 | few | NA | TRBV2